The rows below give T cell receptor beta chains drawn from one sample of a study of OX40 agonist ivuxolimab in advanced cancers. TCRdb's copy holds only in-frame clones and misses some; the assay was immunoSEQ multiplex PCR. This table holds 77,000 or so clones, roughly 78% found once. The sample here was CD4+ or CD8+ T cells sorted from blood, taken in a trial of the OX40 agonist ivuxolimab. The receptors originated from an adult with an advanced solid tumor such as melanoma, head and neck, liver or kidney cancer. Both conserved end residues are trimmed from each CDR3. A D gene is named only where the DNA matches it firmly.

cdr3_aa: ASSHSAGRRAEAF
v_call: TRBV6-5
d_call: .

cdr3_aa: ASSLHRTGAF
v_call: TRBV7-9
d_call: TRBD1

cdr3_aa: ASSVAGSLGYGYT
v_call: TRBV9
d_call: .

cdr3_aa: ASSESTQSNQPQH
v_call: TRBV10-2
d_call: .

cdr3_aa: ASSIPGVYGYT
v_call: TRBV19
d_call: .

cdr3_aa: SARDSYEQY
v_call: TRBV20-1
d_call: .

cdr3_aa: ASSSLAGRNTIY
v_call: TRBV7-2
d_call: .

cdr3_aa: ASSIADTQY
v_call: TRBV19
d_call: .

cdr3_aa: ASSLEGAHPNQPQH
v_call: TRBV7-2
d_call: .

cdr3_aa: ATSTRTGGIGELF
v_call: TRBV15
d_call: TRBD1

cdr3_aa: ASRRVFQDTEAF
v_call: TRBV7-9
d_call: .

cdr3_aa: ASSSRTGRREQY
v_call: TRBV6-5
d_call: TRBD1

cdr3_aa: AWSVLGLAGANGELF
v_call: TRBV30
d_call: TRBD2

cdr3_aa: ATKDGVASYEQY
v_call: TRBV7-8
d_call: .

cdr3_aa: ASTPGYQETQY
v_call: TRBV2
d_call: .

cdr3_aa: SVGRRGSDEKLF
v_call: TRBV29-1
d_call: .

cdr3_aa: ASSYLGNNYGYT
v_call: TRBV6-5
d_call: .

cdr3_aa: ASSIQGQSADSNQPQH
v_call: TRBV19
d_call: TRBD1

cdr3_aa: ASSSGQGIYEQF
v_call: TRBV6-6
d_call: TRBD1

cdr3_aa: ASSLRVVSGDYGYT
v_call: TRBV5-1
d_call: .

cdr3_aa: ARSLTGTGTSTDTQY
v_call: TRBV5-3
d_call: .

cdr3_aa: ASSAQGPGVTEAF
v_call: TRBV14
d_call: .

cdr3_aa: ASSIRGETGSSYEQY
v_call: TRBV19
d_call: .

cdr3_aa: ASSLVANTEAF
v_call: TRBV7-9
d_call: .

cdr3_aa: ASRGGQVPYGYT
v_call: TRBV6-1
d_call: TRBD1

cdr3_aa: ASSYARQIDGYT
v_call: TRBV6-5
d_call: .

cdr3_aa: ASSAGTGKNEQF
v_call: TRBV6-5
d_call: TRBD1

cdr3_aa: ASSPPRVGARTEAF
v_call: TRBV28
d_call: .

cdr3_aa: ASRNGRQQF
v_call: TRBV19
d_call: TRBD2

cdr3_aa: ASSVVLAGDLGETQY
v_call: TRBV9
d_call: TRBD2

cdr3_aa: ASSIRSNLNTEAF
v_call: TRBV19
d_call: .

cdr3_aa: ASSEFRGAKLF
v_call: TRBV25-1
d_call: TRBD1

cdr3_aa: SVEEVGTLS
v_call: TRBV29-1
d_call: .

cdr3_aa: ASSIQAGRATDTQY
v_call: TRBV19
d_call: .

cdr3_aa: ASRTRQGKAGANVLT
v_call: TRBV19
d_call: TRBD1

cdr3_aa: ASSPIHGGELF
v_call: TRBV18
d_call: .

cdr3_aa: ASSLKQGLGELF
v_call: TRBV11-2
d_call: .

cdr3_aa: ASSFPGGAGKNIQY
v_call: TRBV7-6
d_call: TRBD2

cdr3_aa: ASSPKLGTNTEAF
v_call: TRBV5-4
d_call: .

cdr3_aa: ASSPNTGGEEQY
v_call: TRBV18
d_call: TRBD1

cdr3_aa: ASSPKINNYGYT
v_call: TRBV4-3
d_call: .

cdr3_aa: ASTPGVSTVDNEQF
v_call: TRBV10-1
d_call: .

cdr3_aa: ASSLAGYHNEQF
v_call: TRBV7-9
d_call: .

cdr3_aa: ASRSQQPEAF
v_call: TRBV25-1
d_call: .

cdr3_aa: ASGRQGRSMNTEAF
v_call: TRBV19
d_call: .